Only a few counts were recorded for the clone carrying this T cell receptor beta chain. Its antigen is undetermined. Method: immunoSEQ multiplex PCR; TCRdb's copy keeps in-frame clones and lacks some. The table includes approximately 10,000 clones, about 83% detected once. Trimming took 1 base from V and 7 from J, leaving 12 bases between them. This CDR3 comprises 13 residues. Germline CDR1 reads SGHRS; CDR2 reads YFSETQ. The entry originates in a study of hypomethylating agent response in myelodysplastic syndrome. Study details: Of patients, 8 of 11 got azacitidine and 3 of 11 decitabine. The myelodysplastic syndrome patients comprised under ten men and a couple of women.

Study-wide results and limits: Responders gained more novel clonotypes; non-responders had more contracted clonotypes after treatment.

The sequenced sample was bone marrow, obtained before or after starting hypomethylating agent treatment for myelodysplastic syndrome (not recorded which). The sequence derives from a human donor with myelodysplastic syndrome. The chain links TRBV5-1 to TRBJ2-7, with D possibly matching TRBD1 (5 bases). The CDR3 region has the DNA TGCGCCAGCAGCTTGAGGGGCGCCGGGGAGCAGTACTTC. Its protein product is CASSLRGAGEQYF.